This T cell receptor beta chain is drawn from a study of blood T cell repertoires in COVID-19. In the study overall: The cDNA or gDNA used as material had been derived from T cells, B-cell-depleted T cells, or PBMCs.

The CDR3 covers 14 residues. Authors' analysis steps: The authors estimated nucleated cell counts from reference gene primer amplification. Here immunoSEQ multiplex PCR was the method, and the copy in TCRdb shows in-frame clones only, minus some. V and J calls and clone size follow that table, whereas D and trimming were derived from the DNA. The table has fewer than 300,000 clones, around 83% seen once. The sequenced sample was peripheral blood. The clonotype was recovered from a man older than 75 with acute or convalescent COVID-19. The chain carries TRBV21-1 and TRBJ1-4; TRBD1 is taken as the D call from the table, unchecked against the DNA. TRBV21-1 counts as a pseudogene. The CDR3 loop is CASTSGTGNEKLFF. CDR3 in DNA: TGTGCCAGCACCTCCGGGACAGGTAATGAAAAACTGTTTTTT.